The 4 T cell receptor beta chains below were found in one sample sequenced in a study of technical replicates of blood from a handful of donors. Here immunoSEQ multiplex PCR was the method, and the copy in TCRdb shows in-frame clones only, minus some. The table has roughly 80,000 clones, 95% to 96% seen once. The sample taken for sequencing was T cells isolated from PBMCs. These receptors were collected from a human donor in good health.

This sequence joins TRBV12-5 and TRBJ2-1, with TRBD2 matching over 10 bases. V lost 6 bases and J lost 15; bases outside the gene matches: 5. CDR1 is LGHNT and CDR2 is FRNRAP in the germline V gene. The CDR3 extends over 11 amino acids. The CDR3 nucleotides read TGTGCTAGTGGGCGAACTAGCGGGATGTTCTTC. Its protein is CASGRTSGMFF.

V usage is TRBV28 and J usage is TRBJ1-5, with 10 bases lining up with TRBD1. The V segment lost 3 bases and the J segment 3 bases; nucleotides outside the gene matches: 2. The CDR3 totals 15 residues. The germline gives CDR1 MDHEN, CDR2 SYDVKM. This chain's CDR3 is CASSFGQGVNQPQHF. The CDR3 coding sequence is TGTGCCAGCAGTTTCGGACAGGGGGTCAATCAGCCCCAGCATTTT.

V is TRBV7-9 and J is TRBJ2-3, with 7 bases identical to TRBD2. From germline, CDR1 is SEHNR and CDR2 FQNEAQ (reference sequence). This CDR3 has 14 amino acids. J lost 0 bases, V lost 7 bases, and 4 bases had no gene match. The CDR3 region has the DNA TGTGCCAGCATGGTCGGGGGGAGCACAGATACGCAGTATTTT. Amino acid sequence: CASMVGGSTDTQYF.

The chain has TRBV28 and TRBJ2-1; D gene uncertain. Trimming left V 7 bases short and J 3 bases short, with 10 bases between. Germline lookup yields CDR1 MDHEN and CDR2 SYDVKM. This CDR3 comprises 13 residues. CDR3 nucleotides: TGTGCCAGCACCGGGTGGATCTACAATGAGCAGTTCTTC. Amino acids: CASTGWIYNEQFF.